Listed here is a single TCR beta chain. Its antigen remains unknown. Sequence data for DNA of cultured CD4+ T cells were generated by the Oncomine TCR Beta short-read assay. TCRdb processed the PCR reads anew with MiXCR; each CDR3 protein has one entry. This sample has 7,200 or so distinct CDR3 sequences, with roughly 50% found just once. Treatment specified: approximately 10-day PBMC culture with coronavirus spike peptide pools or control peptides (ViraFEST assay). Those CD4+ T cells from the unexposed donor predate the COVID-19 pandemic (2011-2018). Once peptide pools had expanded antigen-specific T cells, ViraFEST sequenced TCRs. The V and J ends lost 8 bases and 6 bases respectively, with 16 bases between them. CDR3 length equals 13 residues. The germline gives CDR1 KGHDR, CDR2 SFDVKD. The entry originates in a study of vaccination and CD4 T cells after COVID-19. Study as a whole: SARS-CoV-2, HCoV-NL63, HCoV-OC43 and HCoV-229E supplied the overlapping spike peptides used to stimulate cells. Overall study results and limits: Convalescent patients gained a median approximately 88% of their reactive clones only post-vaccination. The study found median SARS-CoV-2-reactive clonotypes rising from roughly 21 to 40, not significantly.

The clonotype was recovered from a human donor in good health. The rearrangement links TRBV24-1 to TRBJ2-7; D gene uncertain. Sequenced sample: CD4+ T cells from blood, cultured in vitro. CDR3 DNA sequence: TGTGCCACCACCCCCTCAACAGTGCCCGAGCAGTACTTC. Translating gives CATTPSTVPEQYF.